This T cell receptor beta chain was identified during a study of T cells in Graves' hyperthyroidism and ophthalmopathy. The length of the CDR3 is 13 residues. V lost 10 bases, J lost 2 bases, and 15 bases lay in between. Germline assignment: CDR1 MNHEY and CDR2 SMNVEV (reference sequence). There are a few counts of this clonotype. Researchers amplified the TCR beta CDR3 regions from RNA transcripts. Carried out on the TCR CDR3, a first-round RT-PCR used the HTBI primer set. TCRdb itself ran the multiplex PCR reads through MiXCR, one entry per CDR3 protein. The sample lists fewer than 350,000 distinct CDR3 sequences, about an eighth seen once, with 7.8% in the top ten.

The chain combines TRBV27 with TRBJ2-7; no clear D gene. Sequencing was done on a sample of blood. The sequence was obtained from a woman aged 25-40 years with Graves' hyperthyroidism that later progressed to Graves' ophthalmopathy. Here the CDR3 reads CATSPRRAYEQYF. CDR3 bases: TGTGCCACTTCCCCCCGTCGGGCCTACGAGCAGTACTTC.